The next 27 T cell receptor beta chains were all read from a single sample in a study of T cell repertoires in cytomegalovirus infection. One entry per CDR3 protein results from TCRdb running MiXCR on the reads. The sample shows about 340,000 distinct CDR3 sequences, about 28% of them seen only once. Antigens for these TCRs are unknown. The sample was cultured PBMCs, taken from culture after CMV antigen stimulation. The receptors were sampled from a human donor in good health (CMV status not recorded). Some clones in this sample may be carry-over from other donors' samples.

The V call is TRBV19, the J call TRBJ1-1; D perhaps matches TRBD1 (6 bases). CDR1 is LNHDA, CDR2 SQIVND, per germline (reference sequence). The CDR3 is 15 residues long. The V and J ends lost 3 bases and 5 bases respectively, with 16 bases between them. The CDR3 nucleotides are TGTGCCAGTAGTATTCTCGGCCGAGGGGGAACTGAAGCTTTCTTT. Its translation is CASSILGRGGTEAFF.

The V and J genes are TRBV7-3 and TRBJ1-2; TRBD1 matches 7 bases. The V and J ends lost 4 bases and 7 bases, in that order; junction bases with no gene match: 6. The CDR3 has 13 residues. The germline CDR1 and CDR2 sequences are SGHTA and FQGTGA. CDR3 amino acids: CASSSDPGGGYTF. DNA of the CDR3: TGTGCCAGCAGCTCGGACCCAGGGGGTGGCTACACCTTC.

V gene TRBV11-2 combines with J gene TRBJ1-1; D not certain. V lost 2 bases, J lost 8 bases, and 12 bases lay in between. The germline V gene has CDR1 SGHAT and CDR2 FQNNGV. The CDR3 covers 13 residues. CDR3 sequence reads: CASSLTLGEEAFF. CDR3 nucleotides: TGTGCCAGCAGCTTAACCCTGGGAGAAGAAGCTTTCTTT.

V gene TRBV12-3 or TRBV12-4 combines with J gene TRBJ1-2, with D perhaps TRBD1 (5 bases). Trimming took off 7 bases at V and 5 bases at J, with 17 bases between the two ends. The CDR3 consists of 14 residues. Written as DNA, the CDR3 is TGTGCCAGCACCCTCGGGGAGGGGATTTATGGCTACACCTTC. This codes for CASTLGEGIYGYTF.

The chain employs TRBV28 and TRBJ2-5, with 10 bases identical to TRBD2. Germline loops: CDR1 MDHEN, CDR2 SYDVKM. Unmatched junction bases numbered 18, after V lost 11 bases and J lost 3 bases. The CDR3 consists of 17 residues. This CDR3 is CAGSLRASGSRKETQYF. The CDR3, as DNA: TGTGCCGGATCTCTTAGGGCTAGCGGGAGCCGGAAAGAGACCCAGTACTTC.

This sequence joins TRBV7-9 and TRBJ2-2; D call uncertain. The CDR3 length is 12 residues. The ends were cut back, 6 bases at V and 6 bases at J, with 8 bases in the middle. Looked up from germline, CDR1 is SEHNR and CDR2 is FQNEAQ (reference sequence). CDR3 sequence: CASRSIAGELFF. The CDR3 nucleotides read TGTGCCAGCAGGTCAATAGCCGGGGAGCTGTTTTTT.

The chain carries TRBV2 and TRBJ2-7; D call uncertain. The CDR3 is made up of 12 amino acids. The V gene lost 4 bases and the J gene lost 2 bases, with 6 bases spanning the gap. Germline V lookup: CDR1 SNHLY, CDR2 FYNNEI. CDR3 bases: TGTGCCAGCAGTGTATCCCCCTACGAGCAGTACTTC. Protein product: CASSVSPYEQYF. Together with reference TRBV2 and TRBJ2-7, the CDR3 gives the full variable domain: EPEVTQTPSHQVTQMGQEVILRCVPISNHLYFYWYRQILGQKVEFLVSFYNNEISEKSEIFDDQFSVERPDGSNFTLKIRSTKLEDSAMYFCASSVSPYEQYFGPGTRLTVT.

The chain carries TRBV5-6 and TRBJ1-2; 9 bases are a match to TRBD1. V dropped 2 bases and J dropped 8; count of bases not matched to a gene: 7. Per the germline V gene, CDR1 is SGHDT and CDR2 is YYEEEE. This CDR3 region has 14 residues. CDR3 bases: TGTGCCAGCAGCTTTTCCGGGACAGGGAAAGGCTACACCTTC. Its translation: CASSFSGTGKGYTF.

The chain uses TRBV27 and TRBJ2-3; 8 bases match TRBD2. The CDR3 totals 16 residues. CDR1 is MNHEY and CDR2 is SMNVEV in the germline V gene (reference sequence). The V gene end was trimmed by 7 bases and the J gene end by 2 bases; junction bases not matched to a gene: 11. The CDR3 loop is CASIPSAGEHTDTQYF. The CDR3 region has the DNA TGTGCCAGCATCCCGTCAGCGGGGGAGCACACAGATACGCAGTATTTT.

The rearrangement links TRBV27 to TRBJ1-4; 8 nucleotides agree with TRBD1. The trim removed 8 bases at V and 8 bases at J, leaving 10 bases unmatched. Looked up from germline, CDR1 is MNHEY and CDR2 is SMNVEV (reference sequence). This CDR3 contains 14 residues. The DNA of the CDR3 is TGTGCCAGCCAATCGCAGGGGGCCGGGGAAAAACTGTTTTTT. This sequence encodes CASQSQGAGEKLFF.

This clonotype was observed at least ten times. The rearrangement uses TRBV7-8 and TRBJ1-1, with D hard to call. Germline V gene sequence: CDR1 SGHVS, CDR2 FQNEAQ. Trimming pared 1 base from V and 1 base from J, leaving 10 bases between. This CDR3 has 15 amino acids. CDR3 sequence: CASSLDWSSNTEAFF. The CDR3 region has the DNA TGTGCCAGCAGCTTAGATTGGAGCTCGAACACTGAAGCTTTCTTT.

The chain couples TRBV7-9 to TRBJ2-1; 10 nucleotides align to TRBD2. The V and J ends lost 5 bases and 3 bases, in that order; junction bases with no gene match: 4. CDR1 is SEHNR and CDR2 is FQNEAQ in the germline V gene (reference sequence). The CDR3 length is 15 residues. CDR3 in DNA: TGTGCCAGCAGCCTGGGACTAGCGTTCTACAATGAGCAGTTCTTC. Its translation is CASSLGLAFYNEQFF.

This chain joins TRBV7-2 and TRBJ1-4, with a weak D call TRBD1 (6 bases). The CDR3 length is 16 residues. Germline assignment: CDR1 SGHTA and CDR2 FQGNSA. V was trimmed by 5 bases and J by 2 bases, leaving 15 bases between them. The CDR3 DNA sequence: TGTGCCAGCAGCCTACAGGGTTTCGGGACTAATGAAAAACTGTTTTTT. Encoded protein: CASSLQGFGTNEKLFF.

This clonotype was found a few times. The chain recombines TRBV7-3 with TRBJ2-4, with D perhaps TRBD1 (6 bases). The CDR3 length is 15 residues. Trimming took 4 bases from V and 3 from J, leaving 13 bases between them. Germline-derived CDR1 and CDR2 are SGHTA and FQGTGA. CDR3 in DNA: TGTGCCAGCAGCTCTGGGGGCTATGGCAAAAACATTCAGTACTTC. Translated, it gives CASSSGGYGKNIQYF.

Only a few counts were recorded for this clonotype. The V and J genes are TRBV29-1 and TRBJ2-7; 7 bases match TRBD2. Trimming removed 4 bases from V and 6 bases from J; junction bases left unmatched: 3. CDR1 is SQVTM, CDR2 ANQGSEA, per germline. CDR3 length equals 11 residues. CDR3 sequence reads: CSVGEGGEQYF. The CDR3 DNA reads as TGCAGCGTTGGGGAGGGTGGCGAGCAGTACTTC.

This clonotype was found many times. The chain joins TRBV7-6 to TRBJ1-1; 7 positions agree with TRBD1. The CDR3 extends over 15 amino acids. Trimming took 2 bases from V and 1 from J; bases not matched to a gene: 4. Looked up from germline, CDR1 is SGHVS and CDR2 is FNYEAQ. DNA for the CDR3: TGTGCCAGCAGCTTACTTACAGGGGCGAACACTGAAGCTTTCTTT. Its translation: CASSLLTGANTEAFF. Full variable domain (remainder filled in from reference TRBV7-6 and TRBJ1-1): GAGVSQSPRYKVTKRGQDVALRCDPISGHVSLYWYRQALGQGPEFLTYFNYEAQQDKSGLPNDRFSAERPEGSISTLTIQRTEQRDSAMYRCASSLLTGANTEAFFGQGTRLTVV.

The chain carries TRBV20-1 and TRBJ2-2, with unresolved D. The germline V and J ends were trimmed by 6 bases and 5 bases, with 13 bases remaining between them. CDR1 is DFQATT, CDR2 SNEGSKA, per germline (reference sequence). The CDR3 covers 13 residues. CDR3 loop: CSAPLVGTGELFF. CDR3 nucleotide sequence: TGCAGTGCACCACTTGTGGGGACCGGGGAGCTGTTTTTT.

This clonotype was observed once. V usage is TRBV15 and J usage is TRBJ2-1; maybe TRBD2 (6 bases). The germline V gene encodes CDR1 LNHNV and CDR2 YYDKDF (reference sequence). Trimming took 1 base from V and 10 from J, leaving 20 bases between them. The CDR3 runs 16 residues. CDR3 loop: CATSRGGEVGSREQFF. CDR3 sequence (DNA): TGTGCCACCAGCAGAGGGGGGGAAGTGGGCTCCAGGGAGCAGTTCTTC.

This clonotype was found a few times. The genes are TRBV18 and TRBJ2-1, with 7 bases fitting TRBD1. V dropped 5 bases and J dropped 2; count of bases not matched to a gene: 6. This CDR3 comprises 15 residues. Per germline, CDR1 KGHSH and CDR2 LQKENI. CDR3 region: CASSVGGQTYNEQFF. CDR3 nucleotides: TGTGCCAGCTCAGTAGGGGGACAGACCTACAATGAGCAGTTCTTC.

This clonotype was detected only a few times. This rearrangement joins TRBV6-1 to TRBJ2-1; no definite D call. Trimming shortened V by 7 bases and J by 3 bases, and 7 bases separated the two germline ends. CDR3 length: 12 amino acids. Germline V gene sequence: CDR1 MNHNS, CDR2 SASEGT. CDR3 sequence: CASKESYNEQFF. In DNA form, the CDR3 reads TGTGCCAGCAAAGAGAGCTACAATGAGCAGTTCTTC.

Here the CDR3 reads CASSSTKEDDYGYTF. DNA for the CDR3: TGTGCCAGCAGTTCCACCAAGGAGGACGACTATGGCTACACCTTC. The V call is TRBV28, the J call TRBJ1-2; D unresolved. V shed 4 bases and J shed 3 bases, with 15 bases lying between them. CDR1 MDHEN and CDR2 SYDVKM come from the germline V gene. There are 15 residues in the CDR3.

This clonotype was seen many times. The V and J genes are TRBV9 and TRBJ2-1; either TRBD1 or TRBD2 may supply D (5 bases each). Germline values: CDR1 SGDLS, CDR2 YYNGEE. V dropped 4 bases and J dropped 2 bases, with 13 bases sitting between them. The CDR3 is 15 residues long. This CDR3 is CASSPSGGTYNEQFF. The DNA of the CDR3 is TGTGCCAGCAGCCCTAGTGGGGGAACCTACAATGAGCAGTTCTTC.

CDR3 DNA sequence: TGTGCCAGCAGTGAAGTGGGGAAAGGACAGCCCCAGCATTTT. Encoded protein: CASSEVGKGQPQHF. V gene TRBV6-1 combines with J gene TRBJ1-5; D not certain. Germline V lookup: CDR1 MNHNS, CDR2 SASEGT. The germline V and J ends were trimmed by 1 base and 7 bases, with 11 bases remaining between them. The CDR3 extends over 14 amino acids.

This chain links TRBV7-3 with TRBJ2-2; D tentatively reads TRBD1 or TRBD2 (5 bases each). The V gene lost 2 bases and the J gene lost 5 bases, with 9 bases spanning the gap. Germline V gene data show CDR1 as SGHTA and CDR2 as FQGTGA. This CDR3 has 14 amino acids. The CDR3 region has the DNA TGTGCCAGCAGCTTATATTGGGGGACCGGGGAGCTGTTTTTT. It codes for CASSLYWGTGELFF.

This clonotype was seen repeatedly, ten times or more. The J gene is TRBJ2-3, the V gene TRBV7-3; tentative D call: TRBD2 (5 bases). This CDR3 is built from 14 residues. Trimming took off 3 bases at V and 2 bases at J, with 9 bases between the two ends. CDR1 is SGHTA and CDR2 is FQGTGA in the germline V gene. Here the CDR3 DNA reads TGTGCCAGCAGCTTCGACGGGGACACAGATACGCAGTATTTT. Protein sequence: CASSFDGDTDTQYF.

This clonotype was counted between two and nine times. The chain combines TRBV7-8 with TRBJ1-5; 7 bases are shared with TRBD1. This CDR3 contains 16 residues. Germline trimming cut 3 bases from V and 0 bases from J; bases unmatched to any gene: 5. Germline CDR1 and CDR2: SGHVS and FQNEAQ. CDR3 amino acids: CASSFGTVNSNQPQHF. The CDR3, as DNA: TGTGCCAGCAGCTTTGGGACAGTTAATAGCAATCAGCCCCAGCATTTT. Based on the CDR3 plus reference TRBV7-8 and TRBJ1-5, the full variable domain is GAGVSQSPRYKVAKRGQDVALRCDPISGHVSLFWYQQALGQGPEFLTYFQNEAQLDKSGLPSDRFFAERPEGSVSTLKIQRTQQEDSAVYLCASSFGTVNSNQPQHFGDGTRLSIL.

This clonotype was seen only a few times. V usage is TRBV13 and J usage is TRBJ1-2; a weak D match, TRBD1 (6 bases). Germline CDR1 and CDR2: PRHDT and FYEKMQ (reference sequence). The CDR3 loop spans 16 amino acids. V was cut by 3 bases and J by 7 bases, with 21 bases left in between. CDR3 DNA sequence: TGTGCCAGCAGCTTGCTTGGAGCGGGGGGCACGTCTGGCTACACCTTC. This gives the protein CASSLLGAGGTSGYTF.